This T cell receptor beta chain came from a study of human T cells and chemical hapten exposure. Study in general: The sensitizer, 2% DPC, was used on around 2 cm by around 2 cm of upper inner arm skin. Overall study findings and caveats: DPC sensitization did not alter TCRs above 1 in 1000 frequency.

Time point specified: patch test 1, 2 weeks after DPC sensitization. The treatment here: therapeutic diphenylcyclopropenone sensitization with weekly scalp DPC. Only after blood had been drawn was each patch test applied. MiXCR, applied by TCRdb to the RACE reads, yields one record per CDR3 protein. The sample includes about 380,000 distinct CDR3 sequences, roughly 4.8% of them seen just once. With 7 bases clipped from V and 0 bases from J, the junction kept 4 bases outside the gene matches. This CDR3 is built from 15 residues. From germline, CDR1 is SQVTM and CDR2 ANQGSEA. In its sample, this clonotype was seen many times. Antigen: not known.

The source of this sequence is a woman in her forties or fifties with alopecia areata. Some clones in this sample may be carry-over from other donors' samples. J is TRBJ2-2 and V is TRBV29-1; TRBD2 matches 11 bases. The sequencing here drew on whole blood, taken in connection with sensitization to the hapten diphenylcyclopropenone (DPC). The CDR3, as DNA: TGCAGCGCCATGACTAGCGGGACGAACACCGGGGAGCTGTTTTTT. Translating it yields CSAMTSGTNTGELFF.